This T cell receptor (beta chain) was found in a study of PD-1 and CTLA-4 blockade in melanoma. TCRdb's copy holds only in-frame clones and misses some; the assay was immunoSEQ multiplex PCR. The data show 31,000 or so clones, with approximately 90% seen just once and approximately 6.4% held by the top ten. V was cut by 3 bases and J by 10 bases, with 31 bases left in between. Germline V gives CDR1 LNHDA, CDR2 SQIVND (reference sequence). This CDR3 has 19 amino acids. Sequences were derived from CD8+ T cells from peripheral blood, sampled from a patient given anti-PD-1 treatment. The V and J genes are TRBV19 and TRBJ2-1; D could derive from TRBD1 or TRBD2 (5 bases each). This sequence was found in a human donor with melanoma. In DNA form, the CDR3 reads TGTGCCAGTAGTATCCGCGGTATGGGACCCGAGGTCCCAATTGAGGAGCAGTTCTTC. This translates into CASSIRGMGPEVPIEEQFF. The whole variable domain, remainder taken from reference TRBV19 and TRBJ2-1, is DGGITQSPKYLFRKEGQNVTLSCEQNLNHDAMYWYRQDPGQGLRLIYYSQIVNDFQKGDIAEGYSVSREKKESFPLTVTSAQKNPTAFYLCASSIRGMGPEVPIEEQFFGPGTRLTVL.